This is a list of T cell receptor beta chains from one sample in a study of human T cells and chemical hapten exposure. Using its own MiXCR run on the RACE reads, TCRdb lists one record per CDR3 protein. The table includes about 52,000 distinct CDR3 sequences, around a tenth detected once. This sample comprised whole blood, obtained in connection with sensitization to the hapten diphenylcyclopropenone (DPC). Source of these receptors: a woman aged 25 to 39 with alopecia areata. Some clones in this sample may be carry-over from other donors' samples. CDR3s include the opening cysteine and the closing phenylalanine or tryptophan. A D gene is named only where the DNA matches it firmly. Size is stated for part of the rows, as once, few or many counts, or as a class when the clone is expanded.

DNA,CDR3,J,V,D,size
TGTGCCAGCAGCGTTAACGACAGACAGGGGACGCAGTATTTT,CASSVNDRQGTQYF,TRBJ2-3,TRBV7-9,TRBD1,NA
TGTGCCAGCAGTTCAGGGGGCCGCACTGAAGCTTTCTTT,CASSSGGRTEAFF,TRBJ1-1,TRBV28,TRBD1,many
TGCGCCAGCAGCCAAGATCCCCATCCCGCGGGGGGCACAGATACGCAGTATTTT,CASSQDPHPAGGTDTQYF,TRBJ2-3,TRBV4-1,TRBD2,many
TGTGCCAGCAGCTCCCCTGGACAGGGACCTGAAGCTTTCTTT,CASSSPGQGPEAFF,TRBJ1-1,TRBV7-9,TRBD1,few
TGTGCCAGCAGCCAAGGGAAGGGGGGGTACCATCCGACCGGGGAGCTGTTTTTT,CASSQGKGGYHPTGELFF,TRBJ2-2,TRBV3-1,NA,few
TGTGCCAGCAGTTCCGCGGACGTATCCTACGAGCAGTACTTC,CASSSADVSYEQYF,TRBJ2-7,TRBV6-6,NA,few
TGCAGTGCTAGAGTGGACAGGGGGATTTACGAGCAGTACTTC,CSARVDRGIYEQYF,TRBJ2-7,TRBV20-1,TRBD1,NA
TGTGCCAGCAGTGACAGGGTAGAGACCCAGTACTTC,CASSDRVETQYF,TRBJ2-5,TRBV12-3/TRBV12-4,TRBD1,few
TGCGCCAGCAGTTTGACAGGGAATCAGCCCCAGCATTTT,CASSLTGNQPQHF,TRBJ1-5,TRBV5-1,TRBD1,many
TGCAGTGCTAGAGATTTGGACAGGGGGTTGGGCGAGCAGTACTTC,CSARDLDRGLGEQYF,TRBJ2-7,TRBV20-1,TRBD1,few
TGTGCCAGCAGTTTAACGCAGGACTTTAGCGTGGATACGCAGTATTTT,CASSLTQDFSVDTQYF,TRBJ2-3,TRBV12-3/TRBV12-4,NA,NA
TGTGCCAGCAGCTCACAGGGGTATCTCAGCAATCAGCCCCAGCATTTT,CASSSQGYLSNQPQHF,TRBJ1-5,TRBV7-2,TRBD1,few
TGCAGCGTTTTACGGGGAGCTAACTATGGCTACACCTTC,CSVLRGANYGYTF,TRBJ1-2,TRBV29-1,NA,many
TGTGCCAGCAGCCAAAGGTGGACTAGCGGGGCCTCCTACGAGCAGTACTTC,CASSQRWTSGASYEQYF,TRBJ2-7,TRBV11-1,TRBD2,many
TGTGCCACCAGCAGAGATACGGACCCCCGACCCCCAGATACGCAGTATTTT,CATSRDTDPRPPDTQYF,TRBJ2-3,TRBV15,NA,NA
TGTGCCAGCAGTTCTCTAGCTACTAGCACAGATACGCAGTATTTT,CASSSLATSTDTQYF,TRBJ2-3,TRBV2,NA,many
TGCGCCAGCAGCTATGTCCGCATCCAGGGAACCTCCTACAATGAGCAGTTCTTC,CASSYVRIQGTSYNEQFF,TRBJ2-1,TRBV4-3,NA,few
TGTGCCAGCAGTTTATCCCTAGCGGGGGGGCGCGATACGCAGTATTTT,CASSLSLAGGRDTQYF,TRBJ2-3,TRBV27,TRBD2,few
TGCAGTGCTAGGACAGGGGGCACAGATACGCAGTATTTT,CSARTGGTDTQYF,TRBJ2-3,TRBV20-1,TRBD1,many
TGTGCCAGCAGCTCGAAAAACAAGGGCCAAGAGACCCAGTACTTC,CASSSKNKGQETQYF,TRBJ2-5,TRBV7-2,NA,few
TGTGCCAGCACCAATAGCGGGACAAGCACAGATACGCAGTATTTT,CASTNSGTSTDTQYF,TRBJ2-3,TRBV11-2,TRBD2,NA
TGTGCCAGCAGCGCCCTAGCGGGGGGTAGCACAGATACGCAGTATTTT,CASSALAGGSTDTQYF,TRBJ2-3,TRBV7-8,TRBD2,many
TGTGCCAGCAGTTCCACTAGCGGGGTCACAGATACGCAGTATTTT,CASSSTSGVTDTQYF,TRBJ2-3,TRBV12-3/TRBV12-4,TRBD2,NA
TGTGCCAGCAGCTTAGGCGGGACAGAAAACACTGAAGCTTTCTTT,CASSLGGTENTEAFF,TRBJ1-1,TRBV11-3,TRBD1,many
TGTGCCAGCAGCCGCGGGGACAGGGGCTATAATTCACCCCTCCACTTT,CASSRGDRGYNSPLHF,TRBJ1-6,TRBV6-2/TRBV6-3,TRBD1,few
TGTGCCACCCGTCGATGGGGTAGCGGGGTTAGCACAGATACGCAGTATTTT,CATRRWGSGVSTDTQYF,TRBJ2-3,TRBV19,TRBD2,NA
TGTGCCAGCAGCCCTACCGCCCCCGGGACAGGCACAGATACGCAGTATTTT,CASSPTAPGTGTDTQYF,TRBJ2-3,TRBV7-2,TRBD1,NA
TGTGCCAGCAGCCCACAGGGACGGGAAGAGACCCAGTACTTC,CASSPQGREETQYF,TRBJ2-5,TRBV5-4,NA,NA
TGTGCCAGCAGTTTGGGAACAGGATTTAAGGTGACTGAAGCTTTCTTT,CASSLGTGFKVTEAFF,TRBJ1-1,TRBV27,NA,many
TGCAGTGCTAGTGAGGGCGGCGAGCAGTACTTC,CSASEGGEQYF,TRBJ2-7,TRBV20-1,NA,many
TGTGCCAGCAAGGACGGAATACTAGCCAAAAACATTCAGTACTTC,CASKDGILAKNIQYF,TRBJ2-4,TRBV2,NA,many
TGTGCCAGTTTACAGGGGGTACTGGGCACTGAAGCTTTCTTT,CASLQGVLGTEAFF,TRBJ1-1,TRBV12-3/TRBV12-4,TRBD1,few
TGTGCCCGGTTGACAGGGCTAGCAAGGTCACCCCTCCACTTT,CARLTGLARSPLHF,TRBJ1-6,TRBV5-5,TRBD1,many
TGTGCCACCAGCGGTGGTGGCAATCAGCCCCAGCATTTT,CATSGGGNQPQHF,TRBJ1-5,TRBV15,NA,NA
TGCGCCAGCAGCCACACAGACTCTTACCAAGAGACCCAGTACTTC,CASSHTDSYQETQYF,TRBJ2-5,TRBV4-1,NA,few
TGTGCCTGGAGTATCCGGGACGAGCCGTACTTC,CAWSIRDEPYF,TRBJ2-5,TRBV30,NA,few
TGTGCCAGCAGCCGAGAGACAGGGAACACTGAAGCTTTCTTT,CASSRETGNTEAFF,TRBJ1-1,TRBV5-4,NA,many
TGTGCCAGCAGCTTAGGTCGAGGGGAGACCGGGGAGCTGTTTTTT,CASSLGRGETGELFF,TRBJ2-2,TRBV7-8,NA,NA
TGTGCCAGCAGCCAAGGGGGAGAGCAGTACTTC,CASSQGGEQYF,TRBJ2-7,TRBV3-1,NA,NA
TGTGCCAGCAGCCCGGCGGCGGGGCTGGAAGCTTTCTTT,CASSPAAGLEAFF,TRBJ1-1,TRBV3-1,NA,few
TGTGCCAGCAGTCAGGGCCTCCTGGCCGGGGCCAACGTCCTGACTTTC,CASSQGLLAGANVLTF,TRBJ2-6,TRBV27,NA,NA
TGTGCCAGCGGAGGGGGGGCCGGGGAGACCCAGTACTTC,CASGGGAGETQYF,TRBJ2-5,TRBV28,NA,NA
TGTGCCAGCAGCTACCTGGGGGCTGGTGGCTACACCTTC,CASSYLGAGGYTF,TRBJ1-2,TRBV5-5,NA,many
TGCAGTGCCGTGGGACTAGCGGGGGTCGAGCAGTTCTTC,CSAVGLAGVEQFF,TRBJ2-1,TRBV20-1,TRBD2,NA
TGCGCCAGCAGCTTGGACGGCTATGGCTACACCTTC,CASSLDGYGYTF,TRBJ1-2,TRBV5-1,NA,few
TGCAGTGCTAGAGTAGGGGGAGTCTCCTATAATTCACCCCTCCACTTT,CSARVGGVSYNSPLHF,TRBJ1-6,TRBV20-1,NA,few
TGTGCCAGCAGCCAAGTTGGGATTTTGAGGGGTAGCACTGAAGCTTTCTTT,CASSQVGILRGSTEAFF,TRBJ1-1,TRBV4-2,NA,few
TGTGCCAGCTCACCATCGACTAGCGGGGGATACAATGAGCAGTTCTTC,CASSPSTSGGYNEQFF,TRBJ2-1,TRBV18,TRBD2,many
TGCGCCAGCAGCTTGAGGAGGGGAGATACGCAGTATTTT,CASSLRRGDTQYF,TRBJ2-3,TRBV5-1,NA,few
TGTGCCAGCAGTTCGGCTGGGACCCCGGGTACGCAGTATTTT,CASSSAGTPGTQYF,TRBJ2-3,TRBV12-3/TRBV12-4,NA,NA
TGCGCCAGCAGCCCAGATAGCAATCAGCCCCAGCATTTT,CASSPDSNQPQHF,TRBJ1-5,TRBV5-1,NA,few